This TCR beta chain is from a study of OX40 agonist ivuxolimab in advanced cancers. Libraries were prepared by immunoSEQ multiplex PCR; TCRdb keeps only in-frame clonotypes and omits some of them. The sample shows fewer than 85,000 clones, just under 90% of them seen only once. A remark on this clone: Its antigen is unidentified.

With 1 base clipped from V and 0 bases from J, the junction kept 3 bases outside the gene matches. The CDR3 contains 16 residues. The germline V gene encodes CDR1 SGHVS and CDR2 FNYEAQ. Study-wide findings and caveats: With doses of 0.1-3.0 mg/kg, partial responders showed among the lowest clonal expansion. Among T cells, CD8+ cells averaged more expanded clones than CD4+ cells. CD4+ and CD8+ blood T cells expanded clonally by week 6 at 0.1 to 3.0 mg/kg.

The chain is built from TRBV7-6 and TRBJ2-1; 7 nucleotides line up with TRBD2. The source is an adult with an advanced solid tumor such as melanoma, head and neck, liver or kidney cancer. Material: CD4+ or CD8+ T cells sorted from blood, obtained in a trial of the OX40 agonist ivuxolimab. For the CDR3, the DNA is TGTGCCAGCAGCTTAGAAGCGGGGAGCTCCTACAATGAGCAGTTCTTC. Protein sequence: CASSLEAGSSYNEQFF.